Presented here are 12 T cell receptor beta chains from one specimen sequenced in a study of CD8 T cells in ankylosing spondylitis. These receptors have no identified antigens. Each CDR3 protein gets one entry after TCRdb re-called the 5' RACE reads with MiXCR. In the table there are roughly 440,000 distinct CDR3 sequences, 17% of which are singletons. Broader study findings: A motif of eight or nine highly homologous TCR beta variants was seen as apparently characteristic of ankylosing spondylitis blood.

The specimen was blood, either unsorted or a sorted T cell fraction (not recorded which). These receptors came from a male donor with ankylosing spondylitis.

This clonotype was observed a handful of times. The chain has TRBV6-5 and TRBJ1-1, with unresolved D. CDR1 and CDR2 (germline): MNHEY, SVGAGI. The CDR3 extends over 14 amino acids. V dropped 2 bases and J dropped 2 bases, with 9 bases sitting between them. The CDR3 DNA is TGTGCCAGCAGTTACGGCAGGTTCAACACTGAAGCTTTCTTT. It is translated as CASSYGRFNTEAFF.

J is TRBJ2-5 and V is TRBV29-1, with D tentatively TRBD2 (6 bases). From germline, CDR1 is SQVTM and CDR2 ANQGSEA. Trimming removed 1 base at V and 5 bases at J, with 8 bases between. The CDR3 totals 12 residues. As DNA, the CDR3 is TGCAGCGTTGAAGCGGGGGTGGAGACCCAGTACTTC. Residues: CSVEAGVETQYF.

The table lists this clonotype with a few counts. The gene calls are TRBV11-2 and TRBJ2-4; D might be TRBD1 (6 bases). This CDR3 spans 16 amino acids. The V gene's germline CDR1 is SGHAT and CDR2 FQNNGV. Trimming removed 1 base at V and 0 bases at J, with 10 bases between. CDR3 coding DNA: TGTGCCAGCAGCTTAGGCCTCAGGGGAGCCAAAAACATTCAGTACTTC. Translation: CASSLGLRGAKNIQYF.

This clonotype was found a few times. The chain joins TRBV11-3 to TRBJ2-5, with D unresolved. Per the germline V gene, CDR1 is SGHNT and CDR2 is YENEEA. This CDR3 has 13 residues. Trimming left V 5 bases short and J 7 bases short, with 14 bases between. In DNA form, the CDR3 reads TGTGCCAGCAGCCACGACTTAGGGTGGACCCAGTACTTC. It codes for CASSHDLGWTQYF. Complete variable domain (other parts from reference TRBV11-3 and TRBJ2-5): EAGVVQSPRYKIIEKKQPVAFWCNPISGHNTLYWYLQNLGQGPELLIRYENEEAVDDSQLPKDRFSAERLKGVDSTLKIQPAELGDSAVYLCASSHDLGWTQYFGPGTRLLVL.

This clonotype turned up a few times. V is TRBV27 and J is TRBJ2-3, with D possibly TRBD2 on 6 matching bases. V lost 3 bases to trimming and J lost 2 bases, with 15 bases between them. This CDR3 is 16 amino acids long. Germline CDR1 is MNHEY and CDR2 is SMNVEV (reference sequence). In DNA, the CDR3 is TGTGCCAGCAGTTTTTCAACCGGGACTTTCACAGATACGCAGTATTTT. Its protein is CASSFSTGTFTDTQYF.

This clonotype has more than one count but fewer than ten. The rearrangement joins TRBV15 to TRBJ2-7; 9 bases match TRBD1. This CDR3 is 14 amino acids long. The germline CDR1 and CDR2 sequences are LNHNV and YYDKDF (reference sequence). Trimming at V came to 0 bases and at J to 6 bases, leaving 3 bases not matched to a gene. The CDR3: CATSREGQGFEQYF. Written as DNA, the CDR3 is TGTGCCACCAGCAGAGAGGGACAGGGATTCGAGCAGTACTTC. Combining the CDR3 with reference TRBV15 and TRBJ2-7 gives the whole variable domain DAMVIQNPRYQVTQFGKPVTLSCSQTLNHNVMYWYQQKSSQAPKLLFHYYDKDFNNEADTPDNFQSRRPNTSFCFLDIRSPGLGDTAMYLCATSREGQGFEQYFGPGTRLTVT.

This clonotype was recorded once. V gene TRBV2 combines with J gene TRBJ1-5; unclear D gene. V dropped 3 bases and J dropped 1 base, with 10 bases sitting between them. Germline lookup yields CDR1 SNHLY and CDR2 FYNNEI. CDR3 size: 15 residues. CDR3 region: CASSERSGSNQPQHF. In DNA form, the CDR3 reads TGTGCCAGCAGTGAGAGATCGGGGAGCAATCAGCCCCAGCATTTT. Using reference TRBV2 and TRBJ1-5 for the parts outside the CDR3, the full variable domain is EPEVTQTPSHQVTQMGQEVILRCVPISNHLYFYWYRQILGQKVEFLVSFYNNEISEKSEIFDDQFSVERPDGSNFTLKIRSTKLEDSAMYFCASSERSGSNQPQHFGDGTRLSIL.

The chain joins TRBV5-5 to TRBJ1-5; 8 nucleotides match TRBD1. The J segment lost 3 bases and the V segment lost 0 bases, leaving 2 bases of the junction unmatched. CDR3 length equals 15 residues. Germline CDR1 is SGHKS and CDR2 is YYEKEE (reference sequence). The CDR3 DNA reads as TGTGCCAGCAGCTTGGCAGGGGGCCCCAATCAGCCCCAGCATTTT. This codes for CASSLAGGPNQPQHF. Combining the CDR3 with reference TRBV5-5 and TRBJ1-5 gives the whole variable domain DAGVTQSPTHLIKTRGQQVTLRCSPISGHKSVSWYQQVLGQGPQFIFQYYEKEERGRGNFPDRFSARQFPNYSSELNVNALLLGDSALYLCASSLAGGPNQPQHFGDGTRLSIL.

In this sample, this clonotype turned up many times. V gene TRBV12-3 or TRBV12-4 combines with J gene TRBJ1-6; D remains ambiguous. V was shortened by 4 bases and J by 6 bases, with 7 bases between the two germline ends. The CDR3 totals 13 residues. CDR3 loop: CASSSWTNSPLHF. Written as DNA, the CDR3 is TGTGCCAGCAGTTCCTGGACTAATTCACCCCTCCACTTT.

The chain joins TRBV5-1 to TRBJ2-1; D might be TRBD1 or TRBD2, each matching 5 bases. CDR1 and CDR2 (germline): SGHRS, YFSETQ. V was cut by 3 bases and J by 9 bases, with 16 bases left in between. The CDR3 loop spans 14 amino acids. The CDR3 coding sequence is TGCGCCAGCAGCTCGGGACCTAGTCAGCGTGAGCAGTTCTTC. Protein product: CASSSGPSQREQFF.

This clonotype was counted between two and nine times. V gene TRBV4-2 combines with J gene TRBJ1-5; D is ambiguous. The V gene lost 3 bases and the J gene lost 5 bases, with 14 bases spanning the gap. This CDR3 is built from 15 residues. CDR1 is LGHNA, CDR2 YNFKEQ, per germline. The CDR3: CASSQLGSPYQPQHF. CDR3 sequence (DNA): TGTGCCAGCAGCCAGTTAGGGTCCCCCTATCAGCCCCAGCATTTT.

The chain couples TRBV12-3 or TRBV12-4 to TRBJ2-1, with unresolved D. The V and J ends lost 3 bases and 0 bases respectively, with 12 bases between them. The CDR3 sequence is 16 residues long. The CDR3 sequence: CASSFGLTSSYNEQFF. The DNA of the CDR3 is TGTGCCAGCAGTTTTGGGCTCACAAGCTCCTACAATGAGCAGTTCTTC.